This T cell receptor (beta chain) was retrieved from a study of blood T cell repertoires in COVID-19. Study at large: T cells, B-cell-depleted T cells, or PBMCs supplied cDNA or gDNA.

Profiling relied on immunoSEQ multiplex PCR, and the TCRdb table lists in-frame clones only, not all of them. This sample has approximately 300,000 clones; approximately 90% occur once, and the top ten carry around 0.84%. With 5 bases clipped from V and 6 bases from J, the junction kept 7 bases outside the gene matches. The CDR3 runs 14 residues. CDR1 KGHSH and CDR2 LQKENI come from the germline V gene. In its sample, this clone was seen once. Source material: peripheral blood. V usage is TRBV18 and J usage is TRBJ1-1, with TRBD1 matching over 9 bases. The receptor comes from a man aged 25 to 45 with acute or convalescent COVID-19. CDR3 in amino acids: CASSRDRERSEAFF. In nucleotides, the CDR3 is TGTGCCAGCTCAAGGGACAGGGAGAGATCTGAAGCTTTCTTT.